The rows below give T cell receptor beta chains drawn from one sample of a study of T-cell reconstitution after alpha-beta-depleted transplantation in children. TCRdb redid the calling of the PCR reads with MiXCR, one entry per CDR3 protein. The sample has hundreds of thousands of distinct CDR3 sequences; around 13% are singletons. The sample in question was PBMCs, mostly from graft donor cells, obtained 360 days after TCRalphabeta/CD19-depleted stem cell transplant. The receptor source for this set is a male patient younger than 18 who had a stem cell transplant for acute myeloid leukemia, so the T cells may come from the graft donor. CDR3s include the opening cysteine and the closing phenylalanine or tryptophan.

J | V | CDR3
TRBJ2-7 | TRBV7-3 | CASSAYLGEQYF
TRBJ2-1 | TRBV5-1 | CASSSGGLAGPHEQFF
TRBJ2-3 | TRBV10-3 | CAIRRFGTDTQYF
TRBJ2-3 | TRBV2 | CASSELGARSTDTQYF
TRBJ2-3 | TRBV15 | CATMAGGSTDTQYF
TRBJ2-3 | TRBV7-9 | CASSLVAGRGDTQYF
TRBJ2-3 | TRBV9 | CASSNSGTAADTQYF
TRBJ2-1 | TRBV20-1 | CSAVPTSRYNEQFF
TRBJ2-1 | TRBV20-1 | CSGPLAGGDEQFF
TRBJ2-7 | TRBV6-5 | CASSYSFSSGILYEQYF
TRBJ2-1 | TRBV15 | CATSRDAWGLAGVRWEYNEQFF
TRBJ2-1 | TRBV28 | CASRAEGLFPNEQFF
TRBJ1-1 | TRBV20-1 | CSARLHLGRKNTEAFF
TRBJ2-7 | TRBV20-1 | CSARPRRGRPLGQGFNEQYF
TRBJ2-4 | TRBV4-2 | CASSPQPASGRAAKNIQYF
TRBJ2-1 | TRBV20-1 | CSARPFRAGVREQFF
TRBJ2-7 | TRBV12-3/TRBV12-4 | CASGSSYEQYF
TRBJ2-1 | TRBV19 | CASSTPPLVERWYNEQFF
TRBJ1-3 | TRBV12-3/TRBV12-4 | CASSHISGTGNTIYF
TRBJ2-1 | TRBV9 | CASSVEWERNEQFF
TRBJ2-1 | TRBV20-1 | CSARGTSGRGGHNEQFF
TRBJ2-6 | TRBV29-1 | CSVRDRGRAGANVLTF
TRBJ2-1 | TRBV12-3/TRBV12-4 | CASSFDRNLSSYNEQFF
TRBJ2-2 | TRBV12-3/TRBV12-4 | CASIRTGISTGELFF
TRBJ2-7 | TRBV3-1 | CASSPGLAGGIIPYEQYF
TRBJ2-7 | TRBV19 | CASSGQGRTSGYEQYF
TRBJ2-5 | TRBV7-9 | CAIPGPETQYF
TRBJ2-5 | TRBV12-3/TRBV12-4 | CASSWTHGGETQYF
TRBJ2-1 | TRBV27 | CASRQGSSYNEQFF
TRBJ1-5 | TRBV12-3/TRBV12-4 | CASSRDREGNQPQHF
TRBJ2-6 | TRBV6-2/TRBV6-3 | CASMRAGISGANVLTF
TRBJ2-7 | TRBV24-1 | CATSDPTSGKEQYF
TRBJ2-7 | TRBV6-2/TRBV6-3 | CASSYMVGPYEQYF
TRBJ2-1 | TRBV7-2 | CASSLEGTSGSNEQFF
TRBJ2-5 | TRBV7-9 | CASSTGLVNQETQYF
TRBJ2-7 | TRBV7-8 | CASSFRTSGRKTYEQYF
TRBJ2-2 | TRBV4-3 | CASSPGLAGGSGELFF
TRBJ2-5 | TRBV29-1 | CSARAGDYQETQYF
TRBJ2-1 | TRBV20-1 | CSASDRANEQFF
TRBJ2-7 | TRBV29-1 | CSVSRGGLDYEQYF